This T cell receptor (beta chain) was retrieved from a study of cytomegalovirus exposure and HLA in healthy donors. The study, taken as a whole, reports: CMV antigen specificity was confirmed in vitro for three CMV-associated chains. Analyses of presence and absence presupposed an approximately uniform sequencing depth across donors. Later, TCR association rates were found to vary by HLA locus, highest for DRB1 and lowest for HLA-C.

A multiplex PCR was run with 60 Vbeta primers and 13 Jbeta primers. Assay used: immunoSEQ multiplex PCR; TCRdb lists only in-frame clones, some missing. Its table lists 70,000 or so clones. Trimming took 0 bases from V and 2 from J; bases not matched to a gene: 3. The CDR3 extends over 17 amino acids. Germline assignment: CDR1 SGHRS and CDR2 YFSETQ. Note on this clone: The antigen is unknown.

The sequence was collected from a boy aged 5-17 years in good health and CMV-seronegative. Sequencing input: PBMCs. J is TRBJ2-7 and V is TRBV5-1, with 15 bases lining up with TRBD2. The CDR3 protein is CASSLAWTSGRAYEQYF. The CDR3 coding sequence is TGCGCCAGCAGCTTGGCCTGGACTAGCGGGAGGGCCTACGAGCAGTACTTC.